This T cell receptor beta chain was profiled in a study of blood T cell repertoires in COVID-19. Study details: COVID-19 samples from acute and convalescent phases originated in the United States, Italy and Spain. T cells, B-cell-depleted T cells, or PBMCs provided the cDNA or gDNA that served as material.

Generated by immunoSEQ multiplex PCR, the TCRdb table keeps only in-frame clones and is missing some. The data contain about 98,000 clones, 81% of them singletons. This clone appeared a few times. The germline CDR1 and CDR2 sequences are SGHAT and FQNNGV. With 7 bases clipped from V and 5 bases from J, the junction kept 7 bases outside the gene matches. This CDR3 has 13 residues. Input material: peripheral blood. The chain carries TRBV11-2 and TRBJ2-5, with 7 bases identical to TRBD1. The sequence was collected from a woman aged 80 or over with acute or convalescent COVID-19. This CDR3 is CASNNRGGETQYF. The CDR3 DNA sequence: TGTGCCAGCAACAACAGGGGTGGGGAGACCCAGTACTTC.